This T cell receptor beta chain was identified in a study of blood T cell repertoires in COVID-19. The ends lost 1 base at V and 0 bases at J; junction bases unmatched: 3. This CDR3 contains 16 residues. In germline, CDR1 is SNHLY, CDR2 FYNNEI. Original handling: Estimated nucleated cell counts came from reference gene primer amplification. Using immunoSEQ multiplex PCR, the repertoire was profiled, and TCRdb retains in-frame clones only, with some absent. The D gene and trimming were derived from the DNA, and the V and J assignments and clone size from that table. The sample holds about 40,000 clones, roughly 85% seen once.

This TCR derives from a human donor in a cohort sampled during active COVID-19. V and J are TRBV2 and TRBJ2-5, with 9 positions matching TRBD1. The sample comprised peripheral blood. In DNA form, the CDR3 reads TGTGCCAGCAGTGAAGTGGGGACAGGGAACCAAGAGACCCAGTACTTC. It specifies CASSEVGTGNQETQYF. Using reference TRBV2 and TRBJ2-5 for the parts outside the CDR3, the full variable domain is EPEVTQTPSHQVTQMGQEVILRCVPISNHLYFYWYRQILGQKVEFLVSFYNNEISEKSEIFDDQFSVERPDGSNFTLKIRSTKLEDSAMYFCASSEVGTGNQETQYFGPGTRLLVL.